This T cell receptor beta chain was identified during a study of CD8+CD57+ T cells in acquired aplastic anemia. Across the whole study: Average DNA yield from sorted CD4+ and CD8+ cells was approximately 3 ug.

TCR beta VDJ and CDR3 profiles were obtained from a genomic DNA template. One entry per CDR3 protein results from TCRdb running MiXCR on the reads. The sample includes over 150,000 distinct CDR3 sequences, around 63% of them seen just once. Germline V CDR1 and CDR2: WSHSY, SAAADI. This CDR3 is built from 16 residues. V was cut by 3 bases and J by 10 bases, with 19 bases left in between. The table lists this clonotype with a few counts. The antigen is not known. Study findings and constraints: It was found that under 30 CD8+ CDR3 sequences were shared between patients and controls.

CD8+CD57+ cell expansion, shown by flow cytometry, had occurred in the patients selected for sequencing. Severe acquired aplastic anemia was present in all patients. By the time of blood sampling, patients had still received no therapy. The receptor was isolated from a human donor with aplastic anemia. Material: sorted CD4+, CD8+, or CD8+CD57+ T cells (not recorded which) from PBMCs. This chain links TRBV10-2 with TRBJ1-6, with D maybe TRBD1 (5 bases). The CDR3 is CASSERGQASRSPLHF. As DNA, the CDR3 is TGCGCCAGCAGTGAAAGGGGCCAGGCAAGTCGGTCACCCCTCCACTTT.